What follows are 17 T cell receptor beta chains derived from one specimen sequenced in a study of human T cells and chemical hapten exposure. Indicated time point: pre-sensitization, week 0. Treatment in this sample: therapeutic diphenylcyclopropenone sensitization with weekly scalp DPC. MiXCR, run by TCRdb on the RACE reads, gives a single entry per CDR3 protein. Found here are fewer than 140,000 distinct CDR3 sequences, approximately 12% of them singletons; the top ten hold over 1.5%. The sequencing used whole blood, collected in connection with sensitization to the hapten diphenylcyclopropenone (DPC). Receptors originate from a woman between 45 and 65 years old with alopecia areata. Some clones in this sample may be carry-over from other donors' samples.

This clonotype was detected many times. V and J are TRBV28 and TRBJ2-1, with D perhaps matching TRBD2 (7 bases). V gave up 4 bases and J gave up 3 bases, with 10 bases separating them. CDR1 and CDR2 from the germline V gene are MDHEN and SYDVKM. The CDR3 sequence is 14 residues long. CDR3: CASSWGGSYNEQFF. CDR3 coding DNA: TGTGCCAGCAGTTGGGGGGGCAGCTACAATGAGCAGTTCTTC. Together with reference TRBV28 and TRBJ2-1, the CDR3 gives the full variable domain: DVKVTQSSRYLVKRTGEKVFLECVQDMDHENMFWYRQDPGLGLRLIYFSYDVKMKEKGDIPEGYSVSREKKERFSLILESASTNQTSMYLCASSWGGSYNEQFFGPGTRLTVL.

The chain uses TRBV5-1 and TRBJ2-3; 7 bases are shared with TRBD2. The CDR3 contains 14 residues. V shed 5 bases and J 0 bases; nucleotides not matched to a gene: 3. In germline, CDR1 is SGHRS, CDR2 YFSETQ. CDR3 loop: CASRGLRSTDTQYF. The CDR3 DNA is TGCGCCAGCAGGGGACTACGGAGCACAGATACGCAGTATTTT.

In its sample, this clonotype was seen a few times. The chain carries TRBV5-4 and TRBJ2-1; D may be TRBD2 (6 bases). Germline CDR1 SGHNT, CDR2 YYREEE (reference sequence). V was clipped by 2 bases and J by 4 bases, with 13 bases between them. The CDR3 sequence is 15 residues long. The CDR3 DNA follows: TGTGCCAGCAGCTTAGACGGGACTCCTTACAATGAGCAGTTCTTC. It is translated as CASSLDGTPYNEQFF.

A few counts support this clonotype. This chain uses TRBV10-1 with TRBJ1-1, with 8 positions matching TRBD1. The CDR3 runs to 16 residues. Germline-derived CDR1 and CDR2 are WNHNN and SYGVQD (reference sequence). V lost 6 bases, J lost 0 bases, and 9 bases stayed unmatched. The CDR3, as DNA: TGCGCCAGCAGGGGACAGGCCCCAAAAATGAACACTGAAGCTTTCTTT. It encodes CASRGQAPKMNTEAFF.

This clonotype was seen repeatedly, ten times or more. The chain uses TRBV28 and TRBJ1-5, with TRBD1 matching over 8 bases. The CDR3 is 15 amino acids. In germline, CDR1 is MDHEN, CDR2 SYDVKM. Germline trimming cut 0 bases from V and 3 bases from J; bases unmatched to any gene: 1. The CDR3: CASSLWDRVNQPQHF. CDR3 bases: TGTGCCAGCAGTTTATGGGACAGGGTCAATCAGCCCCAGCATTTT.

V is TRBV12-3 or TRBV12-4 and J is TRBJ1-6, with a possible D match to TRBD1 (5 bases). CDR3 length: 16 residues. V was trimmed by 7 bases and J by 0 bases, leaving 13 bases between them. The CDR3 sequence: CASTGRAGSYNSPLHF. The CDR3 DNA reads as TGTGCCAGCACCGGCAGGGCAGGCTCCTATAATTCACCCCTCCACTTT.

This clonotype occurred many times. The chain links TRBV3-1 to TRBJ2-7; perhaps TRBD1 as D (6 bases). The CDR3 consists of 13 residues. Trimming cost V 0 bases and J 6 bases, with 9 bases left between them. The germline V gene encodes CDR1 LGHDT and CDR2 YNNKEL (reference sequence). The CDR3 nucleotides are TGTGCCAGCAGCCAAGATGCCAGGGGCGAGCAGTACTTC. It codes for CASSQDARGEQYF.

The V and J genes are TRBV5-1 and TRBJ2-1; a possible D gene is TRBD1 (6 bases). Trimming removed 0 bases at V and 6 bases at J, with 10 bases between. Germline CDR1 and CDR2: SGHRS and YFSETQ. The CDR3 runs to 14 residues. The DNA of the CDR3 is TGCGCCAGCAGCTTGGGACAGGTAATCAATGAGCAGTTCTTC. Amino acid sequence: CASSLGQVINEQFF.

This clonotype was detected many times. The V and J genes are TRBV7-6 and TRBJ1-1; possibly TRBD1 for D (5 bases). The V gene lost 5 bases and the J gene lost 1 base, with 14 bases spanning the gap. CDR1 SGHVS and CDR2 FNYEAQ come from the germline V gene. The CDR3 is 15 amino acids. The CDR3 DNA reads TGTGCCAGCAGCCCGGGGGGGGGAGAGAACACTGAAGCTTTCTTT. Protein sequence: CASSPGGGENTEAFF.

This clonotype has just a few counts. The rearrangement uses TRBV2 and TRBJ2-1; 8 bases are shared with TRBD2. There are 16 residues in the CDR3. With V trimmed by 8 bases and J by 0 bases, 9 bases remained unmatched. Germline V gene sequence: CDR1 SNHLY, CDR2 FYNNEI. The chain's CDR3 is CASGGGSGSSYNEQFF. DNA for the CDR3: TGTGCCAGCGGGGGGGGCAGCGGGAGCTCCTACAATGAGCAGTTCTTC.

This clonotype was recorded at least ten times. The chain carries TRBV11-2 and TRBJ2-1; D possibly matches TRBD1 or TRBD2 (6 bases each). Trimming took 0 bases from V and 9 from J, leaving 9 bases between them. From germline, CDR1 is SGHAT and CDR2 FQNNGV. CDR3 length: 13 residues. Here the CDR3 reads CASSLDRGGEQFF. The CDR3 DNA is TGTGCCAGCAGCTTAGACAGGGGAGGTGAGCAGTTCTTC.

This clonotype has only a few counts. The chain joins TRBV2 to TRBJ1-1; D may be TRBD1 (5 bases). Trimming stripped 2 bases from V and 7 bases from J, with 17 bases between. The CDR3 runs 15 residues. Germline CDR1 reads SNHLY; CDR2 reads FYNNEI. CDR3 in amino acids: CASSERGQGGDEAFF. The DNA for the CDR3 is TGTGCCAGCAGTGAAAGAGGTCAGGGTGGGGATGAAGCTTTCTTT.

This clonotype showed up just a few times. The chain employs TRBV5-1 and TRBJ2-5; 7 positions match TRBD1. Germline V gives CDR1 SGHRS, CDR2 YFSETQ. V gave up 4 bases and J gave up 2 bases; unmatched junction bases: 5. The CDR3 covers 14 residues. The CDR3 sequence: CASSPRQGQETQYF. In DNA, the CDR3 is TGCGCCAGCAGCCCCAGACAGGGTCAAGAGACCCAGTACTTC.

The CDR3 DNA sequence: TGTGCCAGCAGTTACTGGGGCGAGTCTAACTATGGCTACACCTTC. Protein sequence: CASSYWGESNYGYTF. The chain recombines TRBV6-6 with TRBJ1-2, with a possible D match to TRBD1 (5 bases). The CDR3 loop spans 15 amino acids. Trimming took 1 base from V and 0 from J, leaving 9 bases between them. In germline, CDR1 is MNHNY, CDR2 SVGAGI (reference sequence).

The rearrangement uses TRBV4-2 and TRBJ1-1, with 7 positions matching TRBD1. Germline V gives CDR1 LGHNA, CDR2 YNFKEQ. This CDR3 spans 18 amino acids. J gave up 5 bases and V 0 bases, and 15 bases lay outside the gene matches. CDR3 in DNA: TGTGCCAGCAGCCAAGACCCCCAGGGGGAGGTACGGTGGACTGAAGCTTTCTTT. Its translation: CASSQDPQGEVRWTEAFF.

This clonotype has only a few counts. The CDR3 nucleotides are TGCGCCAGCAGTGACCGTCTGGGGTTACGTGAAAAACTGTTTTTT. Residues: CASSDRLGLREKLFF. The chain is built from TRBV10-2 and TRBJ1-4; D is unclear. The CDR3 is made up of 15 amino acids. The germline V and J ends were trimmed by 3 bases and 7 bases, with 15 bases remaining between them. The germline gives CDR1 WSHSY, CDR2 SAAADI.

This clonotype was seen ten or more times. The CDR3: CASSFMGTNEKLFF. Written as DNA, the CDR3 is TGTGCCAGCAGCTTCATGGGGACAAATGAAAAACTGTTTTTT. This chain connects TRBV7-9 to TRBJ1-4, with D tentatively TRBD1 (6 bases). Trimming took off 3 bases at V and 5 bases at J, with 10 bases between the two ends. The CDR3 spans 14 residues. From germline, CDR1 is SEHNR and CDR2 FQNEAQ (reference sequence). Full variable domain (remainder filled in from reference TRBV7-9 and TRBJ1-4): DTGVSQNPRHKITKRGQNVTFRCDPISEHNRLYWYRQTLGQGPEFLTYFQNEAQLEKSRLLSDRFSAERPKGSFSTLEIQRTEQGDSAMYLCASSFMGTNEKLFFGSGTQLSVL.